This TCR beta chain emerged from a study of vaccination effects on CD4 cells after COVID-19. Points on this clone: Its antigen is currently unknown.

Libraries were prepared by immunoSEQ multiplex PCR; TCRdb keeps only in-frame clonotypes and omits some of them. This sample yields about 66,000 clones, of which about 80% are seen a single time; 0.85% to 1% belongs to the top ten. The CDR3 loop spans 14 amino acids. J lost 0 bases, V lost 1 base, and 0 bases had no gene match. Germline values: CDR1 LGHNT, CDR2 FRNRAP. ViraFEST assay sequencing came after antigen-specific CD4+ T cells were expanded with viral peptide pools. Researchers isolated CD4+ T cells once less than 13 days of culture had elapsed. Two doses of either BNT162b2 or mRNA-1273 were given to each participant. Testing of the vaccine recipients showed negative nucleocapsid antibodies and no prior SARS-CoV-2 infection. Cultivation was performed at 1.5 million to 2.5 million PBMC per well with around 10 IU/ml IL-2 and about 10 ug/ml peptides added.

This receptor was identified in a human donor who received a COVID-19 vaccine. Source: CD4+ T cells from PBMCs cultured with HCoV-OC43 spike peptides, taken after COVID-19 vaccination. Subset here: HCoV-OC43 spike overlapping peptide pool stimulation. The rearrangement uses TRBV12-5 and TRBJ2-7; 7 bases line up with TRBD1. The CDR3 sequence is CASGLAGGSYEQYV. CDR3 nucleotide sequence: TGTGCTAGTGGTTTGGCAGGGGGCTCCTACGAGCAGTACGTC.